What follows are 16 T cell receptor beta chains derived from one specimen sequenced in a study of shared clonotypes between healthy human individuals. The protocol was immunoSEQ multiplex PCR, while the TCRdb copy is restricted to in-frame clones and leaves out a portion. The table shows around 2,000,000 clones, with approximately 95% occurring only once. Naivety among CD8 cells was defined by CD45RO negativity and positive CCR7 selection, thereby excluding terminally differentiated effector memory CD45RA+ cells. Input material: naive CD8+ T cells sorted from blood. The receptor set was obtained from a man aged 18 to 30 in good health.

The rearrangement joins TRBV19 to TRBJ2-3; D remains unclear. Trimming took 0 bases from V and 4 from J, leaving 8 bases between them. The germline V gene has CDR1 LNHDA and CDR2 SQIVND (reference sequence). CDR3 length: 14 amino acids. CDR3 nucleotide sequence: TGTGCCAGTAGTATAGACGGAGCCCCAGATACGCAGTATTTT. Its translation: CASSIDGAPDTQYF.

The V and J genes are TRBV9 and TRBJ2-2; D possibly corresponds to TRBD2 (5 bases). The CDR3 covers 13 residues. V was cut by 0 bases and J by 8 bases, with 8 bases left in between. CDR1 SGDLS and CDR2 YYNGEE come from the germline V gene. The DNA of the CDR3 is TGTGCCAGCAGCGTAGGTTGGGAGGGGGAGCTGTTTTTT. Translated, it gives CASSVGWEGELFF.

The chain uses TRBV28 and TRBJ1-1; TRBD1 matches 7 bases. This CDR3 contains 14 residues. Germline loops: CDR1 MDHEN, CDR2 SYDVKM. V shed 7 bases, J shed 0 bases, and the junction held 5 bases outside the gene matches. The CDR3 sequence: CASTRTGLNTEAFF. CDR3 sequence (DNA): TGTGCCAGCACTCGGACAGGTTTGAACACTGAAGCTTTCTTT.

The J gene is TRBJ1-1, the V gene TRBV14; 7 nucleotides agree with TRBD1. Germline CDR1 SGHDN, CDR2 FVKESK. With V trimmed by 2 bases and J by 2 bases, 5 bases remained unmatched. This CDR3 spans 15 amino acids. Here the CDR3 DNA reads TGTGCCAGCAGCCAACGGGACAGAGCTAACACTGAAGCTTTCTTT. Its translation is CASSQRDRANTEAFF.

The V gene is TRBV12-2, the J gene TRBJ2-2; the table assigns TRBD2, which was not confirmed against the DNA. TRBV12-2 is noted as a pseudogene. This CDR3 has 15 residues. CDR3 coding DNA: TGTGCAAGTCGCGGAACTAGCGGGAGCGCCGGGGAGCTGTTTTTT. Translating gives CASRGTSGSAGELFF.

The chain employs TRBV11-2 and TRBJ2-7; D is uncertain. The germline V and J ends were trimmed by 8 bases and 4 bases, with 15 bases remaining between them. The CDR3 length is 13 residues. Germline V gives CDR1 SGHAT, CDR2 FQNNGV. This CDR3 is CASAIWNLYEQYF. For the CDR3, the DNA is TGTGCCAGCGCAATTTGGAATTTGTACGAGCAGTACTTC.

This chain links TRBV6-6 with TRBJ2-1; D is ambiguous. Trimming removed 8 bases at V and 1 base at J, with 6 bases between. CDR3 length equals 12 residues. Germline loops: CDR1 MNHNY, CDR2 SVGAGI (reference sequence). The CDR3 coding sequence is TGTGCCAGCGAGCGTTCCTACAATGAGCAGTTCTTC. Translation gives CASERSYNEQFF.

Regarding this clone: Other DNA sequences of this sample code for an identical CDR3. The J gene is TRBJ2-7, the V gene TRBV27; the D is unclear. Germline V lookup: CDR1 MNHEY, CDR2 SMNVEV (reference sequence). The CDR3 contains 14 residues. V shed 5 bases and J shed 0 bases, with 11 bases lying between them. CDR3 loop: CASSPYLSSYEQYF. Here the CDR3 DNA reads TGTGCCAGCAGTCCTTACTTGAGCTCCTACGAGCAGTACTTC.

This sequence joins TRBV4-3 and TRBJ1-2, with D perhaps TRBD1 (5 bases). The V and J ends lost 2 bases and 6 bases respectively, with 13 bases between them. The germline CDR1 and CDR2 sequences are LGHNA and YSLEER. The CDR3 totals 14 residues. The chain's CDR3 is CASSQHQGYDGYTF. CDR3 nucleotide sequence: TGCGCCAGCAGCCAACACCAGGGTTATGATGGCTACACCTTC.

The rearrangement joins TRBV7-9 to TRBJ2-7; TRBD1 aligns across 9 bases. The CDR3 has 14 residues. Germline assignment: CDR1 SEHNR and CDR2 FQNEAQ (reference sequence). Trimming took 4 bases from V and 4 from J; bases not matched to a gene: 5. For the CDR3, the DNA is TGTGCCAGCAGCTATACAGGGGGCGAATACGAGCAGTACTTC. This encodes CASSYTGGEYEQYF.

The V and J genes are TRBV18 and TRBJ2-3, with 11 positions matching TRBD2. Germline values: CDR1 KGHSH, CDR2 LQKENI. Trimming took 3 bases from V and 5 from J; bases not matched to a gene: 19. This CDR3 comprises 20 residues. The DNA of the CDR3 is TGTGCCAGCTCACCCAACGCCCTCACGCTACTAGCGGGAGCGGTAGATACGCAGTATTTT. The encoded protein is CASSPNALTLLAGAVDTQYF.

This rearrangement joins TRBV25-1 to TRBJ1-2; D may be TRBD1 (6 bases). The germline V gene has CDR1 MGHDK and CDR2 SYGVNS. Trimming took off 4 bases at V and 8 bases at J, with 26 bases between the two ends. CDR3 length: 17 amino acids. This CDR3 is CASSGIGTLSFMEGYTF. The CDR3, as DNA: TGTGCCAGCAGTGGGATCGGGACACTTTCCTTTATGGAGGGCTACACCTTC.

This chain connects TRBV6-6 to TRBJ2-6, with D uncertain. CDR1 is MNHNY and CDR2 is SVGAGI in the germline V gene (reference sequence). Between the trimmed V and J ends, which lost 4 bases and 4 bases, there was a span of 5 bases. The CDR3 loop spans 13 amino acids. CDR3 sequence (DNA): TGTGCCAGCAGTTGGACCGGGGCCAACGTCCTGACTTTC. It encodes CASSWTGANVLTF.

This chain connects TRBV7-3 to TRBJ2-7; D possibly matches TRBD1 or TRBD2 (5 bases each). The CDR3 covers 13 residues. V dropped 5 bases and J dropped 2 bases, with 10 bases sitting between them. Per germline, CDR1 SGHTA and CDR2 FQGTGA. The CDR3 here is CASSPGRTYEQYF. The CDR3 region has the DNA TGTGCCAGCAGCCCGGGACGGACCTACGAGCAGTACTTC.

V usage is TRBV5-8 and J usage is TRBJ2-1, with TRBD2 identical over 8 bases. V dropped 2 bases and J dropped 7; count of bases not matched to a gene: 5. The CDR3 has 14 amino acids. Germline V gene lookup returns CDR1 SGHTS and CDR2 YDEGEE. In nucleotides, the CDR3 is TGTGCCAGCAGCTTAAGCGGGGGTGGGAATGAGCAGTTCTTC. It translates to CASSLSGGGNEQFF.

The gene calls are TRBV11-2 and TRBJ2-1; no clear D. From germline, CDR1 is SGHAT and CDR2 FQNNGV. This CDR3 has 14 residues. V was shortened by 4 bases and J by 9 bases, with 16 bases between the two germline ends. CDR3 amino acids: CASSSTERLLEQFF. The CDR3 DNA is TGTGCCAGCAGCTCCACGGAACGGCTCCTTGAGCAGTTCTTC.